Shown below are 5 T cell receptor beta chains from a single sample sequenced in a study of monozygotic twins with inflammatory bowel disease (dated by TCRdb to the late 2010s). Library construction relied on 5' RACE. Sequencing was carried out with an Illumina HiSeq 2500. TCRdb reanalyzed the reads, keeping one entry per CDR3 protein sequence and omitting DNA. The table held for this sample gives 420,000 or so distinct CDR3 sequences. The ten largest clonotypes hold 2% to 3% of the sample. Sequences were obtained from blood. The receptor source for this set is a human donor with ulcerative colitis or Crohn's disease, or a healthy co-twin of an affected twin (not recorded which).

V and J are TRBV20-1 and TRBJ2-5. The CDR3 extends over 14 amino acids. CDR1 is DFQATT and CDR2 is SNEGSKA in the germline V gene (reference sequence). CDR3 sequence reads: CSAIPVSYQETQYF.

This chain links TRBV5-1 with TRBJ2-4; lacking DNA, the TRBD2 call made by TCRdb goes unchecked. The germline CDR1 and CDR2 sequences are SGHRS and YFSETQ. The CDR3 loop spans 15 amino acids. The CDR3 here is CASSLIGTSKNIQYF.

The chain recombines TRBV2 with TRBJ1-5. The germline CDR1 and CDR2 sequences are SNHLY and FYNNEI. The CDR3 has 13 residues. Here the CDR3 reads CASSDEANQPQHF.

The chain employs TRBV5-1 and TRBJ2-7; the D gene TCRdb calls, TRBD2, cannot be checked with no DNA. CDR1 SGHRS and CDR2 YFSETQ come from the germline V gene. The CDR3 is made up of 17 amino acids. This CDR3 is CASSPIAGGPPSDEQYF.

Here the CDR3 reads CSASGTSSGSYEQYF. The chain uses TRBV20-1 and TRBJ2-7; absent DNA, TCRdb's TRBD2 call cannot be checked. The CDR3 extends over 15 amino acids. The germline gives CDR1 DFQATT, CDR2 SNEGSKA (reference sequence).